Shown below are 4 T cell receptor beta chains from a single sample sequenced in a study of blood T cell repertoires in COVID-19. Assay used: immunoSEQ multiplex PCR; TCRdb lists only in-frame clones, some missing. The table has 85,000 to 95,000 clones, roughly 84% seen once; the top ten hold around 5.3%. The sample comprised peripheral blood. These receptors all come from a woman aged 80 or older with acute or convalescent COVID-19.

The rearrangement links TRBV5-6 to TRBJ2-1; D not resolved. Between the trimmed V and J ends, which lost 3 bases and 7 bases, there was a span of 17 bases. The length of the CDR3 is 15 residues. Germline V gives CDR1 SGHDT, CDR2 YYEEEE. CDR3 in amino acids: CASSSWNRGENEQFF. The CDR3, as DNA: TGTGCCAGCAGCTCCTGGAACCGCGGTGAGAATGAGCAGTTCTTC.

The chain links TRBV2 to TRBJ2-7; 8 bases match TRBD2. Germline-derived CDR1 and CDR2 are SNHLY and FYNNEI. V lost 1 base to trimming and J lost 3 bases; unmatched junction nucleotides: 2. The length of the CDR3 is 14 residues. CDR3 sequence (DNA): TGTGCCAGCAGTGAAGTCCTAGCGGGCTACGAGCAGTACTTC. Its translation is CASSEVLAGYEQYF.

This clone turned up a few times. The V call is TRBV5-1, the J call TRBJ2-3; 7 bases align to TRBD2. The length of the CDR3 is 16 residues. Germline V gene sequence: CDR1 SGHRS, CDR2 YFSETQ. V shed 2 bases and J 3 bases; nucleotides not matched to a gene: 9. The CDR3 DNA sequence: TGCGCCAGCAGCTTTTACGCGGGAGTTGGGACAGATACGCAGTATTTT. Translation gives CASSFYAGVGTDTQYF.

The rearrangement links TRBV3-1 (or the pseudogene TRBV3-2) to TRBJ2-7; TRBD1 matches at 7 bases. V shed 4 bases, J shed 7 bases, and the junction held 7 bases outside the gene matches. CDR1 LGHDT and CDR2 YNNKEL come from the germline V gene (reference sequence). The CDR3 runs 13 residues. The CDR3 sequence is CASSLTGAGEQYF. The CDR3 nucleotides read TGTGCCAGCAGCCTTACAGGGGCAGGGGAGCAGTACTTC.